Presented here are 21 T cell receptor beta chains from one specimen sequenced in a study of cytomegalovirus exposure and HLA in healthy donors. The PCR had 60 Vbeta and 13 Jbeta primers. Sequencing used immunoSEQ multiplex PCR; TCRdb keeps in-frame clones, though not all of them. In the table there are approximately 120,000 clones, about two thirds of which are singletons. The sample comprised PBMCs. These receptors were obtained from a man aged 60-69 years in good health and CMV-seropositive.

This clone was picked up a small number of times. The chain carries TRBV4-1 and TRBJ2-2, with 14 bases matching TRBD2. V lost 1 base, J lost 0 bases, and 7 bases stayed unmatched. Germline loops: CDR1 MGHRA, CDR2 YSYEKL. The CDR3 is 20 amino acids. The CDR3 protein is CASSQVGLAGVTPNTGELFF. The DNA for the CDR3 is TGCGCCAGCAGCCAAGTGGGACTAGCGGGGGTGACTCCGAACACCGGGGAGCTGTTTTTT.

This clone was counted between two and nine times. The chain employs TRBV18 and TRBJ1-5; 9 positions match TRBD1. V trimming: 2 bases; J trimming: 7 bases; junction bases outside the gene matches: 9. The CDR3 totals 16 residues. Germline V lookup: CDR1 KGHSH, CDR2 LQKENI. CDR3 protein: CASSPSRTGGGQPQHF. The CDR3 DNA is TGTGCCAGCTCACCATCCCGAACAGGGGGCGGGCAGCCCCAGCATTTT.

The chain recombines TRBV28 with TRBJ2-1; D possibly corresponds to TRBD1 (6 bases). V dropped 6 bases and J dropped 4 bases, with 16 bases sitting between them. CDR3 length: 15 residues. The V gene's germline CDR1 is MDHEN and CDR2 SYDVKM. The CDR3 sequence is CASSKRGILYNEQFF. The CDR3 nucleotides are TGTGCCAGCAGCAAAAGGGGGATACTGTACAATGAGCAGTTCTTC.

This chain uses TRBV9 with TRBJ2-1; 8 bases are a match to TRBD1. Trimming at V came to 4 bases and at J to 9 bases, leaving 9 bases not matched to a gene. CDR1 is SGDLS, CDR2 YYNGEE, per germline. The CDR3 runs 14 residues. The CDR3 region has the DNA TGTGCCAGCAGCATTCGGACAGGGAACGGTGAGCAGTTCTTC. This gives the protein CASSIRTGNGEQFF.

This clone was observed a few times. The rearrangement uses TRBV4-2 and TRBJ2-6; 7 bases fit TRBD1. Germline CDR1 LGHNA, CDR2 YNFKEQ. The CDR3 spans 16 residues. V shed 3 bases and J 1 base; nucleotides not matched to a gene: 3. The DNA for the CDR3 is TGTGCCAGCAGCCACGCGACAGGGTCTGGGGCCAACGTCCTGACTTTC. It specifies CASSHATGSGANVLTF.

CDR3 sequence: CASSTGVWGYTF. The CDR3 DNA sequence: TGTGCCAGCAGCACAGGGGTGTGGGGCTACACCTTC. This chain connects TRBV28 to TRBJ1-2; 7 bases fit TRBD1. Germline V gene data show CDR1 as MDHEN and CDR2 as SYDVKM. J gave up 8 bases and V 6 bases, and 6 bases lay outside the gene matches. The CDR3 is made up of 12 amino acids.

This chain connects TRBV19 to TRBJ2-5; D unclear. Germline V gene lookup returns CDR1 LNHDA and CDR2 SQIVND (reference sequence). Trimming took off 9 bases at V and 3 bases at J, with 14 bases between the two ends. The CDR3 totals 13 residues. DNA for the CDR3: TGTGCCAGCCGACACTTGGTTGAAGAGACCCAGTACTTC. This encodes CASRHLVEETQYF.

In its sample, this clone was seen once. A far bigger clonotype differs at one base, so this is likely a read error. CDR3 nucleotides: TGCGCCAGCAGCTTATTGGGGACTAACACTGAAGCTTTCTTT. Its translation is CASSLLGTNTEAFF. This rearrangement joins TRBV5-1 to TRBJ1-1; D possibly corresponds to TRBD1 (5 bases). Between the trimmed V and J ends, which lost 2 bases and 2 bases, there was a span of 10 bases. The CDR3 runs to 14 residues. Germline values: CDR1 SGHRS, CDR2 YFSETQ. Full variable domain (remainder filled in from reference TRBV5-1 and TRBJ1-1): KAGVTQTPRYLIKTRGQQVTLSCSPISGHRSVSWYQQTPGQGLQFLFEYFSETQRNKGNFPGRFSGRQFSNSRSEMNVSTLELGDSALYLCASSLLGTNTEAFFGQGTRLTVV.

The chain joins TRBV25-1 to TRBJ2-7, with D possibly TRBD2 on 5 matching bases. This CDR3 contains 14 residues. Germline lookup yields CDR1 MGHDK and CDR2 SYGVNS. The V and J ends lost 8 bases and 4 bases respectively, with 18 bases between them. DNA of the CDR3: TGTGCCAGCCGCAGTGCCGAGGGAGATTACGAGCAGTACTTC. Protein: CASRSAEGDYEQYF.

In its sample, this clone was seen once. The gene calls are TRBV28 and TRBJ2-2; D is uncertain. The V end was cut by 4 bases, the J end by 2 bases, with 8 bases between. The CDR3 runs 14 residues. Germline-derived CDR1 and CDR2 are MDHEN and SYDVKM. CDR3 DNA sequence: TGTGCCAGCAGTTCCCCCCTTAACACCGGGGAGCTGTTTTTT. It is translated as CASSSPLNTGELFF. Full variable domain (rest looked up from reference TRBV28 and TRBJ2-2): DVKVTQSSRYLVKRTGEKVFLECVQDMDHENMFWYRQDPGLGLRLIYFSYDVKMKEKGDIPEGYSVSREKKERFSLILESASTNQTSMYLCASSSPLNTGELFFGEGSRLTVL.

V and J are TRBV7-6 and TRBJ2-2; 12 bases are shared with TRBD2. Trimming took 5 bases from V and 0 from J; bases not matched to a gene: 13. The CDR3 spans 20 residues. Germline V gives CDR1 SGHVS, CDR2 FNYEAQ. CDR3 DNA sequence: TGTGCCAGCAGCCAAAGTGAGCCGGGACTAGCGGGTTCGAACACCGGGGAGCTGTTTTTT. As protein: CASSQSEPGLAGSNTGELFF.

This clone was seen a few times. This sequence joins TRBV4-1 and TRBJ1-2; the D gene is possibly TRBD1 (6 bases). The CDR3 has 17 amino acids. The germline V gene has CDR1 MGHRA and CDR2 YSYEKL. The V end was cut by 0 bases, the J end by 2 bases, with 16 bases between. This CDR3 is CASSQDILGGRNYGYTF. The CDR3 nucleotides read TGCGCCAGCAGCCAAGACATTCTAGGGGGACGCAACTATGGCTACACCTTC.

CDR3 coding DNA: TGTGCCAGCAAAAGCGGGGGGGTGAATGAGCAGTTCTTC. Translating it yields CASKSGGVNEQFF. This chain links TRBV27 with TRBJ2-1; 10 positions agree with TRBD2. CDR1 MNHEY and CDR2 SMNVEV come from the germline V gene (reference sequence). The CDR3 extends over 13 amino acids. Trimming cost V 7 bases and J 7 bases; bases outside gene matches: 4.

The chain couples TRBV28 to TRBJ2-2; 12 positions agree with TRBD2. From germline, CDR1 is MDHEN and CDR2 SYDVKM. The CDR3 length is 14 residues. Unmatched junction bases numbered 5, after V lost 6 bases and J lost 9 bases. The CDR3: CASRMTSGGRELFF. The CDR3 DNA follows: TGTGCCAGCAGAATGACTAGCGGGGGACGGGAGCTGTTTTTT.

The V gene is TRBV6-5, the J gene TRBJ2-1; D might be TRBD2 (6 bases). Looked up from germline, CDR1 is MNHEY and CDR2 is SVGAGI. The CDR3 sequence is 13 residues long. The V and J ends lost 10 bases and 5 bases respectively, with 15 bases between them. This CDR3 is CATLRGAHNEQFF. CDR3 sequence (DNA): TGTGCCACGCTGCGGGGAGCACACAATGAGCAGTTCTTC.

V is TRBV5-1 and J is TRBJ1-2, with D hard to call. Germline-derived CDR1 and CDR2 are SGHRS and YFSETQ. The ends were cut back, 2 bases at V and 7 bases at J, with 18 bases in the middle. The CDR3 loop spans 15 amino acids. The CDR3 nucleotides are TGCGCCAGCAGCTTCGGGGAGAGGGTCTTTTTTGGCTACACCTTC. Encoded protein: CASSFGERVFFGYTF.

The DNA of the CDR3 is TGTGCCAGCAGGGGACAGGGGGTAGCTTTCTTT. Translated: CASRGQGVAFF. This chain joins TRBV6-6 and TRBJ1-1, with 11 bases identical to TRBD1. This CDR3 has 11 residues. CDR1 and CDR2 (germline): MNHNY, SVGAGI (reference sequence). The ends lost 6 bases at V and 10 bases at J; junction bases unmatched: 1.

This clone was counted between two and nine times. The genes are TRBV28 and TRBJ1-2, with 7 bases matching TRBD1. Per germline, CDR1 MDHEN and CDR2 SYDVKM. After removal of 2 bases from V and 3 bases from J, the junction contained 6 bases not matched to a gene. The CDR3 contains 15 residues. The CDR3 region is CASSLPGTVYYGYTF. The CDR3 DNA sequence: TGTGCCAGCAGTTTACCCGGGACAGTTTACTATGGCTACACCTTC.

The chain carries TRBV6-5 and TRBJ2-1; 8 bases line up with TRBD1. Trimming removed 2 bases from V and 5 bases from J; junction bases left unmatched: 5. CDR1 and CDR2 from the germline V gene are MNHEY and SVGAGI. The CDR3 spans 15 residues. In DNA, the CDR3 is TGTGCCAGCAGTTACAAAGGACAGGGTCACAATGAGCAGTTCTTC. Protein product: CASSYKGQGHNEQFF.

The gene calls are TRBV5-4 and TRBJ2-5; D is unclear. The CDR3 is 12 amino acids. Germline V CDR1 and CDR2: SGHNT, YYREEE (reference sequence). Trimming took off 4 bases at V and 7 bases at J, with 11 bases between the two ends. Here the CDR3 reads CASSPRRGTQYF. The CDR3 nucleotides read TGTGCCAGCAGCCCCCGACGAGGGACCCAGTACTTC.

This clone was detected once. The rearrangement links TRBV5-1 to TRBJ2-5, with D possibly TRBD2 on 5 matching bases. V lost 2 bases, J lost 1 base, and 9 bases lay in between. Looked up from germline, CDR1 is SGHRS and CDR2 is YFSETQ. The CDR3 totals 14 residues. For the CDR3, the DNA is TGCGCCAGCAGCTTTAGAGGGCTCCAAGAGACCCAGTACTTC. Amino acids: CASSFRGLQETQYF.